One and the same sample provided the 17 T cell receptor beta chains below, sequenced in a study of identifying expanded T cells in peripheral blood. Profiling relied on immunoSEQ multiplex PCR, and the TCRdb table lists in-frame clones only, not all of them. The sample has roughly 100,000 clones, around 88% seen once. Sequenced: blood. The receptors were gathered from a person aged 18 to 70 in good health.

The rearrangement links TRBV19 to TRBJ1-6, with TRBD1 matching 7 bases. This CDR3 contains 14 residues. Losses at the gene ends were 6 bases for V and 9 bases for J; bases not matched to a gene: 8. Germline V gene lookup returns CDR1 LNHDA and CDR2 SQIVND (reference sequence). CDR3: CASRLTGNPSPLHF. In nucleotides, the CDR3 is TGTGCCAGTAGGTTGACAGGGAACCCTTCACCCCTCCACTTT.

The chain joins TRBV13 to TRBJ2-7; D is undetermined. Germline V gives CDR1 PRHDT, CDR2 FYEKMQ (reference sequence). This CDR3 contains 14 residues. Deletions cut 1 base from V and 5 bases from J, with 12 bases between. The CDR3 nucleotides read TGTGCCAGCAGCTTAGACGGCCGCGCCCACGAGCAGTACTTC. It specifies CASSLDGRAHEQYF.

This sequence joins TRBV4-1 and TRBJ2-5; D tentatively fits TRBD1 or TRBD2 (5 bases each). The CDR3 runs to 15 residues. Germline assignment: CDR1 MGHRA and CDR2 YSYEKL. V lost 0 bases, J lost 5 bases, and 13 bases lay in between. The CDR3 loop is CASSQDPRDRETQYF. For the CDR3, the DNA is TGCGCCAGCAGCCAAGATCCCAGGGACCGGGAGACCCAGTACTTC.

V gene TRBV27 combines with J gene TRBJ1-6, with 9 bases aligning to TRBD1. The ends lost 4 bases at V and 10 bases at J; junction bases unmatched: 8. Germline V lookup: CDR1 MNHEY, CDR2 SMNVEV (reference sequence). CDR3 length: 15 amino acids. CDR3 DNA: TGTGCCAGCAGTTCGTATACAGGGGGCAAGTCACCCCTCCACTTT. It translates to CASSSYTGGKSPLHF.

The chain couples TRBV9 to TRBJ2-6; D is unresolved. The CDR3 is 17 amino acids. Looked up from germline, CDR1 is SGDLS and CDR2 is YYNGEE. V lost 7 bases to trimming and J lost 5 bases, with 22 bases between them. In nucleotides, the CDR3 is TGTGCCAGCTTCTATTGGTACAAACAAAGTCGGGCCAACGTCCTGACTTTC. Protein sequence: CASFYWYKQSRANVLTF.

This clone was detected only a few times. The chain carries TRBV9 and TRBJ1-6; TRBD1 might be the D (5 bases). The CDR3 runs to 13 residues. CDR1 is SGDLS and CDR2 is YYNGEE in the germline V gene. V lost 2 bases to trimming and J lost 6 bases, with 6 bases between them. CDR3 DNA sequence: TGTGCCAGCAGCGTCGACAGTAATTCACCCCTCCACTTT. Its translation: CASSVDSNSPLHF.

The chain joins TRBV11-2 to TRBJ2-1; D not certain. Germline CDR1 reads SGHAT; CDR2 reads FQNNGV. The CDR3 is 12 amino acids. The ends were cut back, 3 bases at V and 7 bases at J, with 7 bases in the middle. DNA for the CDR3: TGTGCCAGCAGCTTCCGTCCGAATGAGCAGTTCTTC. Its translation is CASSFRPNEQFF.

CDR3 DNA: TGCAGCGTCACAGGGGGCCCAAATGAGCAGTTCTTC. Translating gives CSVTGGPNEQFF. The chain uses TRBV29-1 and TRBJ2-1; 9 nucleotides line up with TRBD1. V shed 6 bases and J 7 bases; nucleotides not matched to a gene: 4. CDR1 is SQVTM, CDR2 ANQGSEA, per germline. The CDR3 is 12 residues long.

The CDR3 nucleotides are TGTGCCAGCACCCAACAGGGAAGCGAGCAGTACTTC. Its protein product is CASTQQGSEQYF. J is TRBJ2-7 and V is TRBV28; D possibly corresponds to TRBD1 (6 bases). V gave up 7 bases and J gave up 6 bases, with 13 bases separating them. The CDR3 loop spans 12 amino acids. Germline values: CDR1 MDHEN, CDR2 SYDVKM.

The chain employs TRBV5-4 and TRBJ1-1; tentative D call: TRBD1 (6 bases). The CDR3 runs 16 residues. Trimming pared 4 bases from V and 5 bases from J, leaving 21 bases between. The V gene's germline CDR1 is SGHNT and CDR2 YYREEE (reference sequence). CDR3 residues: CASSPGGRAARTEAFF. CDR3 sequence (DNA): TGTGCCAGCAGCCCGGGGGGCCGGGCAGCTAGGACTGAAGCTTTCTTT.

This clone was seen a single time. The chain uses TRBV5-1 and TRBJ2-1; a weak D match, TRBD2 (5 bases). Deletions cut 0 bases from V and 0 bases from J, with 13 bases between. This CDR3 comprises 17 residues. Germline loops: CDR1 SGHRS, CDR2 YFSETQ. Written as DNA, the CDR3 is TGCGCCAGCAGCTTGGTAAGCGGATTGAGCTCCTACAATGAGCAGTTCTTC. Residues: CASSLVSGLSSYNEQFF.

The V gene is TRBV10-3, the J gene TRBJ2-3; D unresolved. Germline V gene sequence: CDR1 ENHRY, CDR2 SYGVKD. This CDR3 is 15 amino acids long. V lost 5 bases and J 4 bases, leaving 16 bases between the germline ends. The CDR3, as DNA: TGTGCCATCAGTCCACTCGGTGTAGGACCAGATACGCAGTATTTT. This gives the protein CAISPLGVGPDTQYF.

The CDR3 protein is CASSGTGGRSEKLFF. In DNA, the CDR3 is TGTGCCAGCAGCGGGACAGGGGGCAGAAGTGAAAAACTGTTTTTT. The rearrangement joins TRBV7-9 to TRBJ1-4, with 12 bases lining up with TRBD1. This CDR3 contains 15 residues. The germline V gene has CDR1 SEHNR and CDR2 FQNEAQ (reference sequence). With V trimmed by 5 bases and J by 7 bases, 5 bases remained unmatched.

The chain is built from TRBV28 and TRBJ2-5; D unclear. The V end lost 3 bases, the J end lost 5 bases, and 4 bases lay between the germline ends. CDR1 MDHEN and CDR2 SYDVKM come from the germline V gene. This CDR3 comprises 11 residues. The DNA of the CDR3 is TGTGCCAGCAGTTTTAGGGAGACCCAGTACTTC. It is translated as CASSFRETQYF.

CDR3: CASSLVGSRVSSYEQYF. The CDR3 DNA sequence: TGTGCCAGCAGCTTAGTGGGGAGCAGGGTAAGCTCCTACGAGCAGTACTTC. The chain uses TRBV7-2 and TRBJ2-7; D may correspond to TRBD1 or TRBD2 (5 bases each). Deletions cut 1 base from V and 0 bases from J, with 16 bases between. In germline, CDR1 is SGHTA, CDR2 FQGNSA. This CDR3 has 17 residues.

The V and J genes are TRBV15 and TRBJ2-3, with 15 bases aligning to TRBD2. Germline-derived CDR1 and CDR2 are LNHNV and YYDKDF (reference sequence). This CDR3 is built from 17 residues. J gave up 4 bases and V 3 bases, and 5 bases lay outside the gene matches. The CDR3 nucleotides read TGTGCCACCAGCAGGGGGACTAGCGGGGGGTCTGCAGATACGCAGTATTTT. Translating gives CATSRGTSGGSADTQYF.

The V call is TRBV5-1, the J call TRBJ1-2; D is unresolved. The CDR3 loop spans 15 amino acids. Germline assignment: CDR1 SGHRS and CDR2 YFSETQ. V was clipped by 1 base and J by 3 bases, with 13 bases between them. CDR3 in amino acids: CASSLFGEQDYGYTF. The DNA for the CDR3 is TGCGCCAGCAGCTTGTTCGGGGAGCAGGACTATGGCTACACCTTC.